This T cell receptor beta chain was sequenced during a study of monozygotic twins with inflammatory bowel disease. Details on this clonotype: Its antigen is unidentified.

Sampling involved one blood draw (less than 2.8 ml) for every donor. TCRdb reanalyzed the 5' RACE reads, giving one entry per CDR3 protein sequence and no DNA. The listing records about 300,000 distinct CDR3 sequences. Findings of the study overall: Twins classed as concordant or discordant showed no difference in repertoire similarity, possibly from limited power. There were differing immunosuppressive treatments, which may have added variability to patient repertoires. A lone strong IBD-associated signal or clonotype found no support.

What was sequenced was blood. This TCR derives from a human donor with ulcerative colitis or Crohn's disease, or a healthy co-twin of an affected twin (not recorded which).

The CDR3 reads CASSIPSQPQHF. V usage is TRBV19 and J usage is TRBJ1-5. The V gene's germline CDR1 is LNHDA and CDR2 SQIVND (reference sequence). This CDR3 spans 12 amino acids.